This T cell receptor (beta chain) was captured by sequencing in a study of blood T cell repertoires in COVID-19. Whole-study context: COVID-19 samples from acute and convalescent phases originated in the United States, Italy and Spain. The cDNA or gDNA used as material had been derived from T cells, B-cell-depleted T cells, or PBMCs.

Original handling: Cell counts per sample came from amplifying reference gene primers. Profiled with immunoSEQ multiplex PCR; TCRdb holds only in-frame clones, not every one. V, J and clone size derive from that table, while D and trimming were established from the DNA sequence. The sample records approximately 76,000 clones, around three quarters being singletons. Germline assignment: CDR1 MNHNS and CDR2 SASEGT. The CDR3 is 15 amino acids. V was cut by 1 base and J by 5 bases, with 12 bases left in between. Sequencing was done on a sample of peripheral blood. The chain carries TRBV6-1 and TRBJ1-5, with unresolved D. The receptor was derived from a woman in her sixties or seventies with acute or convalescent COVID-19. CDR3 protein: CASSEGLSGYQPQHF. Written as DNA, the CDR3 is TGTGCCAGCAGTGAAGGATTAAGCGGATATCAGCCCCAGCATTTT.